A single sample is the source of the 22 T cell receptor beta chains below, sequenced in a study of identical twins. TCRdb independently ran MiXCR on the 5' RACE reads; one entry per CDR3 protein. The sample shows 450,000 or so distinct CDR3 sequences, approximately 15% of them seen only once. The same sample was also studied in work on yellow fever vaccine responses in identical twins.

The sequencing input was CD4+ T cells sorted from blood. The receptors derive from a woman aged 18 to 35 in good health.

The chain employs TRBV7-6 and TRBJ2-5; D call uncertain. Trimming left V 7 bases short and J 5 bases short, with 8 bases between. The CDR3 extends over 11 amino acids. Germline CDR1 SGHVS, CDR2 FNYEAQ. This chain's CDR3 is CASTLGETQYF. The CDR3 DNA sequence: TGTGCCAGCACCTTGGGGGAGACCCAGTACTTC.

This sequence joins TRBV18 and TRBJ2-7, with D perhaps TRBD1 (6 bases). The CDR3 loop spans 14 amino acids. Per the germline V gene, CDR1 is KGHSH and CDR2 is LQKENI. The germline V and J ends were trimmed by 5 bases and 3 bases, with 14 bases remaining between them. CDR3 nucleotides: TGTGCCAGCTCAGACGACAGGAGGCTCTACGAGCAGTACTTC. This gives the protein CASSDDRRLYEQYF.

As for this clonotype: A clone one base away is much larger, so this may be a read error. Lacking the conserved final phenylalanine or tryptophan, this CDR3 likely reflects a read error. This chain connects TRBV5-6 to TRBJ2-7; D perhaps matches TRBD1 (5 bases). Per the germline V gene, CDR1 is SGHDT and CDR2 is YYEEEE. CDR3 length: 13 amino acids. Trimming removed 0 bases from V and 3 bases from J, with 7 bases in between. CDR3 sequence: CASSLGQLYEQYY. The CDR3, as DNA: TGTGCCAGCAGCTTGGGACAGCTCTACGAGCAGTACTAC.

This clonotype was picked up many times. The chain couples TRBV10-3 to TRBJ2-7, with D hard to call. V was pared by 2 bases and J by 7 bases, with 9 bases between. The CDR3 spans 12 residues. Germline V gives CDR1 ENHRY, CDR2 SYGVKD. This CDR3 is CAISEPPEEQYF. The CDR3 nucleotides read TGTGCCATCAGTGAGCCCCCGGAGGAGCAGTACTTC.

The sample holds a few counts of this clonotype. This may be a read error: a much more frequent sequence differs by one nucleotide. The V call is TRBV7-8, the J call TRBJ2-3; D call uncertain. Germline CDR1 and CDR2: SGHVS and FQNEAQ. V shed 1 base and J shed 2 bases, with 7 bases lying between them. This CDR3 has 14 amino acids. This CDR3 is CASSLGAITDTQYF. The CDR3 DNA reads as TGTGCCAGCAGCTTAGGTGCGATCACAGATACGCAGTATTTT. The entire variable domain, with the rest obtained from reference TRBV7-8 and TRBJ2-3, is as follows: GAGVSQSPRYKVAKRGQDVALRCDPISGHVSLFWYQQALGQGPEFLTYFQNEAQLDKSGLPSDRFFAERPEGSVSTLKIQRTQQEDSAVYLCASSLGAITDTQYFGPGTRLTVL.

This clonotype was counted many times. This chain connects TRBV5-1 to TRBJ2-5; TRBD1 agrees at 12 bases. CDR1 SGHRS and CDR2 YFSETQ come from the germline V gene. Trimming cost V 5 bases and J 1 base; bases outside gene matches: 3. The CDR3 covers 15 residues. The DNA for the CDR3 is TGCGCCAGCAGAGGGACAGGGGGCTCCCAAGAGACCCAGTACTTC. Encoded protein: CASRGTGGSQETQYF.

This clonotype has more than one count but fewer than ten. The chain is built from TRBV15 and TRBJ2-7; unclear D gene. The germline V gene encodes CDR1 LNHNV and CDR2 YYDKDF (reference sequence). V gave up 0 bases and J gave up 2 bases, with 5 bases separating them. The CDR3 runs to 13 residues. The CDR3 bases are TGTGCCACCAGCAGAGATCCACCCTACGAGCAGTACTTC. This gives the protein CATSRDPPYEQYF. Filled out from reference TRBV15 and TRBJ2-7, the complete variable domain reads DAMVIQNPRYQVTQFGKPVTLSCSQTLNHNVMYWYQQKSSQAPKLLFHYYDKDFNNEADTPDNFQSRRPNTSFCFLDIRSPGLGDTAMYLCATSRDPPYEQYFGPGTRLTVT.

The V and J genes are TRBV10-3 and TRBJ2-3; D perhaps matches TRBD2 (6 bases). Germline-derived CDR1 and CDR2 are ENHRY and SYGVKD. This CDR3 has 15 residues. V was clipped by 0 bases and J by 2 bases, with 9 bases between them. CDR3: CAISESGTFTDTQYF. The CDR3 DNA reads TGTGCCATCAGTGAGTCTGGGACTTTCACAGATACGCAGTATTTT.

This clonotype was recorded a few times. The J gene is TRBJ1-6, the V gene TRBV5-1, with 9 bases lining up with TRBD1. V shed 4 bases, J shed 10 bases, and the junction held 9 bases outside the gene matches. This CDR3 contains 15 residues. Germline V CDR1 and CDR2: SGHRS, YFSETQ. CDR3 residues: CASSPTGQGTSPLHF. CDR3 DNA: TGCGCCAGCAGCCCAACGGGACAGGGCACATCACCCCTCCACTTT.

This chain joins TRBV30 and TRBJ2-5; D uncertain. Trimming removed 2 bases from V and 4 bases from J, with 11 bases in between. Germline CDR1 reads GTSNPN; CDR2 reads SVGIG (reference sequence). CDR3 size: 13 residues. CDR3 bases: TGTGCCTGGAGTCCCAACCTGGGAGAGACCCAGTACTTC. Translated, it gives CAWSPNLGETQYF.

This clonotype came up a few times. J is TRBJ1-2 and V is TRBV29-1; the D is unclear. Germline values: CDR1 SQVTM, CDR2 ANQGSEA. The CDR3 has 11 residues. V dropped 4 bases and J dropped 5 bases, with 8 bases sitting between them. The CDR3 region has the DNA TGCAGCGTTGCCCTTGGATATGGCTACACCTTC. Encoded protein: CSVALGYGYTF.

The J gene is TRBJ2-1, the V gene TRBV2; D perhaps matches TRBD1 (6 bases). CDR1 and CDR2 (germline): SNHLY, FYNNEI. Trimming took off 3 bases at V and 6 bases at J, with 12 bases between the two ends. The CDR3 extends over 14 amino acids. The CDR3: CASSEEQGGNEQFF. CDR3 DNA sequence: TGTGCCAGCAGTGAGGAACAGGGCGGCAATGAGCAGTTCTTC.

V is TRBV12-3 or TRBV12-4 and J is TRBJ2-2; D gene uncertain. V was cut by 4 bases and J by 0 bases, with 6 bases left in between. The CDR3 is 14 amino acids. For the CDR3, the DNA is TGTGCCAGCAGTTCCGAGGCGAACACCGGGGAGCTGTTTTTT. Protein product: CASSSEANTGELFF.

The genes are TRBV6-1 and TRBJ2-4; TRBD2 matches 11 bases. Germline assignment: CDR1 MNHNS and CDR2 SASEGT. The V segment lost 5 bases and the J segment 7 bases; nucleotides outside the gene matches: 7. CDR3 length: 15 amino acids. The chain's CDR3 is CASSKGLAAQNIQYF. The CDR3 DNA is TGTGCCAGCAGTAAGGGACTAGCGGCCCAGAACATTCAGTACTTC.

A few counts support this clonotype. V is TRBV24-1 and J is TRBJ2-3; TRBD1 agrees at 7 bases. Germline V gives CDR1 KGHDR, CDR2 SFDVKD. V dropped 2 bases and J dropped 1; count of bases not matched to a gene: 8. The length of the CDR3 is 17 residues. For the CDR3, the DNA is TGTGCCACCAGTGATTCAGCGACAGGGACAGGCACAGATACGCAGTATTTT. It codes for CATSDSATGTGTDTQYF.

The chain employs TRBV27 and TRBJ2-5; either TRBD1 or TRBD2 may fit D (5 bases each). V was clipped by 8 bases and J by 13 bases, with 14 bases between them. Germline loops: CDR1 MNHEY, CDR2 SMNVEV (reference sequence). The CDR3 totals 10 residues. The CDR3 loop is CASGDGLPYF. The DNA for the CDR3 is TGTGCCAGCGGGGACGGGCTCCCGTACTTC.

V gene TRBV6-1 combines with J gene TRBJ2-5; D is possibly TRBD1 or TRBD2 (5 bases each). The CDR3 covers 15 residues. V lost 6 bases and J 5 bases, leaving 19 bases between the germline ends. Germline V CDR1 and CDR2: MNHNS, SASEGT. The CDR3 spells CASSLKGDGGETQYF. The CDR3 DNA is TGTGCCAGCAGCCTAAAAGGGGATGGAGGCGAGACCCAGTACTTC.

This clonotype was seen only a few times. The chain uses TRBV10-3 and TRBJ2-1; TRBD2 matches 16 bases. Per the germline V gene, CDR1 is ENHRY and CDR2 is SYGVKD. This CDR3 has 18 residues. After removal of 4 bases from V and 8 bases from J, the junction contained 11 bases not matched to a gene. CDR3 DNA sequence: TGTGCCATCAGTGGGACGGGACTAGCGGGGGGGCTTGCCCATGAGCAGTTCTTC. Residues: CAISGTGLAGGLAHEQFF.

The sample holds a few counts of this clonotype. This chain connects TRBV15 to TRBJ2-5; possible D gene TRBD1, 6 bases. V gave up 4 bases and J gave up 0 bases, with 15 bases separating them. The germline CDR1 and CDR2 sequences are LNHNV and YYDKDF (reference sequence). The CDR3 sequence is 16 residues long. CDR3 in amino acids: CATSTSTTGNQETQYF. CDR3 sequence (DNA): TGTGCCACCAGCACCTCTACTACAGGGAACCAAGAGACCCAGTACTTC.

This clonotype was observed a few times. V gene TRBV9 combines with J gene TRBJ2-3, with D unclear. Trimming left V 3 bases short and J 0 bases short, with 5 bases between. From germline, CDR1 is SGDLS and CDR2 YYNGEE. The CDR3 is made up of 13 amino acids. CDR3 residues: CASSDFSTDTQYF. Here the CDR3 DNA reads TGTGCCAGCAGCGACTTTAGCACAGATACGCAGTATTTT.

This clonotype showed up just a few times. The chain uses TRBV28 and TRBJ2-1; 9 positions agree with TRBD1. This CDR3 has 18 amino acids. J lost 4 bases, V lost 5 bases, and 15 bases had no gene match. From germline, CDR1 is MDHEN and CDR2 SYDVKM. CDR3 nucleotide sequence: TGTGCCAGCAGTAACTTTCCCCGGGACAGGGCCATGTACAATGAGCAGTTCTTC. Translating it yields CASSNFPRDRAMYNEQFF.

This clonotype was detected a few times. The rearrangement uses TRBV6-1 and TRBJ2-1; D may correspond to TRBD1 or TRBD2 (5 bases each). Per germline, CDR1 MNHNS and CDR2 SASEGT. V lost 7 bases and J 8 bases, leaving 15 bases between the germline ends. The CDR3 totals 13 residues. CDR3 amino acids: CASIGTASYEQFF. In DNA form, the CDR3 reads TGTGCCAGCATTGGGACGGCGAGCTATGAGCAGTTCTTC.